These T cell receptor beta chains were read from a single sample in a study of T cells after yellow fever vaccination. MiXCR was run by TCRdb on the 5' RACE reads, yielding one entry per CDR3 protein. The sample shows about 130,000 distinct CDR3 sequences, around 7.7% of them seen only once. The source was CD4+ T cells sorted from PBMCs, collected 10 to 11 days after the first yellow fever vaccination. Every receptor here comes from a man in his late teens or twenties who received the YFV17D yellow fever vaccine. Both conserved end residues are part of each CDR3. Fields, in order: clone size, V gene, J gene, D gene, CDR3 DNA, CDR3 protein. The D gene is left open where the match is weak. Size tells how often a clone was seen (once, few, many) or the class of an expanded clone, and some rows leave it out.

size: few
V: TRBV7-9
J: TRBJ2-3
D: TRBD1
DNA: TGTGCCAGCAGCTACAGACAGGGGGAAGGCACAGATACGCAGTATTTT
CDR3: CASSYRQGEGTDTQYF

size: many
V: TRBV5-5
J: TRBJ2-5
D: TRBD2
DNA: TGTGCCAGCAGCCAGGGACTAGCGGTAGGAGAGACCCAGTACTTC
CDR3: CASSQGLAVGETQYF

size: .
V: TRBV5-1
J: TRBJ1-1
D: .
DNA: TGCGCCAGCAGCTTGTATCAGCGGAACACTGAAGTTTTCTTT
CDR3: CASSLYQRNTEVFF

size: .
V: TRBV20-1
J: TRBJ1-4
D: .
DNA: TGCAGTGCTAGAGATTGGCCCGGGGGCGGTTATGAAAAACTGTTTTTT
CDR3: CSARDWPGGGYEKLFF

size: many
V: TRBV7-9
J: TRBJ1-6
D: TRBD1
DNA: TGTGCCAGCAGCTCGACAGGGACTTGGACACCCCTCCACTTT
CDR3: CASSSTGTWTPLHF

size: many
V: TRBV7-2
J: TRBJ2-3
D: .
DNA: TGTGCCAGCAGCTTAGCGCATAGGGGCACAGATACGCAGTATTTT
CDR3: CASSLAHRGTDTQYF

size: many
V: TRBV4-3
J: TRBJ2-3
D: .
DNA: TGCGCCAGCAGCCAAGAATCCGGAGATACGCAGTATTTT
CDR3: CASSQESGDTQYF

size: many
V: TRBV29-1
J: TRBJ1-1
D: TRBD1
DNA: TGCAGCGTTGATCCCCACAGGGGGGGAAACACTGAAGCTTTCTTT
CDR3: CSVDPHRGGNTEAFF

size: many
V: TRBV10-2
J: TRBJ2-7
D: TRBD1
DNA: TGCGCCAGCGGGACAGGGGGGGGCAACGAGCAGTACTTC
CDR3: CASGTGGGNEQYF

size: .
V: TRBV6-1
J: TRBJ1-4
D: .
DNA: TGTGCCAGCAGACCATTCAGCTCAACTAATGAAAAACTGTTTTTT
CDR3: CASRPFSSTNEKLFF

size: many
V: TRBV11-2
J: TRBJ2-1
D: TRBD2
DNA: TGTGCCAGCACACCCCGGACTAGCGGGGGGGCCAAGGGGGTCTTC
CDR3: CASTPRTSGGAKGVF

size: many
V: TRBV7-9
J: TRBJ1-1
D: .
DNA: TGTGCCAGCAGCCAGGGGCGGGGGGCAAACACTGAAGCTTTCTTT
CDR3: CASSQGRGANTEAFF

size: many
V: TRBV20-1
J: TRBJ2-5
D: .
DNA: TGCAGTGCCTTACAGGGTTCTGCGACCCAGTACTTC
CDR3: CSALQGSATQYF

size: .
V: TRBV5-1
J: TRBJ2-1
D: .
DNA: TGCGCCAGCAGCAGCGATAATGAGCAGTTCTTC
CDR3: CASSSDNEQFF

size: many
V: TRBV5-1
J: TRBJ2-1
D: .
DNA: TGCGCCAGCAGATTGAGTACTCCTGACAATGAGCAGTTCTTC
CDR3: CASRLSTPDNEQFF

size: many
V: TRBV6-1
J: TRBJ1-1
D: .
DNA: TGTGCCAGCAGTGCTACAGGGAACACTGAAGCTTTCTTT
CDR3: CASSATGNTEAFF

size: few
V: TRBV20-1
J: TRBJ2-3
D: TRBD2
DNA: TGCAGTGCTAGCCCGTGGGGGGGAAGGGATACGCAGTATTTT
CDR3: CSASPWGGRDTQYF

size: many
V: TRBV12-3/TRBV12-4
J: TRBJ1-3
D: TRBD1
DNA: TGTGCCAGCAGTCGGAGAACACAGGGGAGCTCTGGAAACACCATATATTTT
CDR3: CASSRRTQGSSGNTIYF